This TCR beta chain was sequenced for a study of tumor-infiltrating lymphocytes in primary liver carcinoma. Starting material for RNA and DNA co-extraction consisted of roughly 18-34 mg of unsorted bulk tissue. The study's findings and limits: Top-250-clone fractions were significantly higher in tumors than in blood (p = 0.039).

Total RNA (roughly 540 ng) served as template for TCR beta cDNA synthesis primed by a constant-region primer. Modified slightly, ARM-PCR produced TCR beta libraries over three nested multiplex PCR rounds. Primers for the first two PCR rounds were TRBV1-TRBV30 forward primers and a C-beta reverse primer (about 10 cycles per round). Via MiXCR, TCRdb re-called the multiplex PCR reads, giving one row per CDR3 protein. The sample carries over 40,000 distinct CDR3 sequences, over 65% recorded once. The germline gives CDR1 SQVTM, CDR2 ANQGSEA. CDR3 size: 13 residues. Worth noting for this clonotype: Its antigen remains unknown. One end of the junction fails to match germline, which may point to a read error.

The gene calls are TRBV29-1 and TRBJ1-5, with D unresolved. Sequencing was performed on liver tumor tissue from sampling region 5. Subset described: tumor region T5, tumor centre. The receptor was isolated from a man aged 40-55 years with primary liver carcinoma and hepatitis B virus infection. The CDR3 protein is CSVVGLINQPQYF. CDR3 sequence (DNA): TGCAGCGTTGTCGGACTGATCAATCAGCCCCAGTATTTC. The whole variable domain, filled in from reference TRBV29-1 and TRBJ1-5, reads SAVISQKPSRDICQRGTSLTIQCQVDSQVTMMFWYRQQPGQSLTLIATANQGSEATYESGFVIDKFPISRPNLTFSTLTVSNMSPEDSSIYLCSVVGLINQPQYFGDGTRLSIL.